This TCR beta chain was captured in a study of cytomegalovirus exposure and HLA in healthy donors. The primer mix had 60 Vbeta and 13 Jbeta primers. Authors' methods: The authors later counted 70 million to 80 million unique TCR beta chains, roughly 10 million of them shared. TCRdb keeps only in-frame clones here, not all; method: immunoSEQ multiplex PCR. D and trimming come from the DNA, and the V and J calls and clone size come from that table. Seen here are about 160,000 clones, around four fifths observed once, and the top ten hold roughly 1.3%. Notes on this clone: Antigen specificity is unknown.

V trimming: 6 bases; J trimming: 3 bases; junction bases outside the gene matches: 7. From germline, CDR1 is MNHEY and CDR2 SMNVEV (reference sequence). The length of the CDR3 is 14 residues. General study findings and limits: Data from an earlier analysis indicated that most TCR beta V segments were productive either about 90% or about 30% of the time.

What was sequenced was PBMCs. The V gene is TRBV27, the J gene TRBJ2-7, with TRBD2 identical over 8 bases. The clonotype comes from a woman aged 45-60 years in good health and CMV-seronegative. The CDR3 loop reads CASRSAGGLYEQYF. In DNA form, the CDR3 reads TGTGCCAGCAGATCCGCGGGGGGCCTCTACGAGCAGTACTTC.